The rows below give T cell receptor beta chains drawn from one sample of a study of vaccination and CD4 T cells after COVID-19. Their specific antigens are unknown. TCRdb re-called the PCR reads through MiXCR, storing one row per CDR3 protein. Of about 11,000 distinct CDR3 sequences listed, roughly 32% were seen once; the top ten hold 11% to 15%. Material for sequencing was CD4+ T cells from blood, cultured in vitro. The receptors originated from a human donor in good health. CDR3s include the opening cysteine and the closing phenylalanine or tryptophan. Fields, in order: V gene, J gene, D gene, CDR3 protein. The D gene is left open where the match is weak.

V: TRBV7-2; J: TRBJ1-6; D: TRBD1; CDR3: CASSLKTGTPSPLHF
V: TRBV20-1; J: TRBJ2-6; D: .; CDR3: CSARGFGEQGLLGGANVLTF
V: TRBV6-1; J: TRBJ1-2; D: .; CDR3: CASSRLGRSYGYTF
V: TRBV20-1; J: TRBJ2-1; D: .; CDR3: CSAPPGGLYNEQFF
V: TRBV5-4; J: TRBJ1-1; D: TRBD1; CDR3: CASSPGTVNTEAFF
V: TRBV15; J: TRBJ2-3; D: TRBD1; CDR3: CATSRDRGRGDTQYF
V: TRBV6-5; J: TRBJ2-5; D: .; CDR3: CASSYKGGTAYQETQYF
V: TRBV11-1; J: TRBJ2-1; D: .; CDR3: CASSFRTQDNEQFF
V: TRBV29-1; J: TRBJ1-2; D: TRBD1; CDR3: CSGSTGGTNYGYTF
V: TRBV20-1; J: TRBJ2-1; D: .; CDR3: CSAREVLREQFF
V: TRBV6-5; J: TRBJ2-7; D: .; CDR3: CASSYSGGASISYEQYF
V: TRBV6-1; J: TRBJ2-1; D: .; CDR3: CATRRYNEQFF
V: TRBV6-2/TRBV6-3; J: TRBJ2-1; D: TRBD2; CDR3: CASSFDLALAERSSYNEQFF
V: TRBV29-1; J: TRBJ2-1; D: .; CDR3: CSVGGSYNEQFF
V: TRBV7-3; J: TRBJ1-2; D: TRBD1; CDR3: CASSTGTGSGYTF
V: TRBV27; J: TRBJ1-2; D: .; CDR3: CASSLRENYGYTF
V: TRBV5-1; J: TRBJ2-2; D: .; CDR3: CASSRGTNTGELFF
V: TRBV11-2; J: TRBJ2-7; D: TRBD1; CDR3: CASSRVKGDRAYEQYF
V: TRBV28; J: TRBJ1-2; D: .; CDR3: CASTTGTALRYGYTF
V: TRBV7-8; J: TRBJ2-7; D: TRBD2; CDR3: CASGGLATYEQYF
V: TRBV30; J: TRBJ2-5; D: .; CDR3: CAWKGVGETQYF
V: TRBV11-3; J: TRBJ2-2; D: .; CDR3: CASSQTREYNTGELFF
V: TRBV9; J: TRBJ2-7; D: TRBD1; CDR3: CASSVTGQGASEQYF
V: TRBV19; J: TRBJ1-5; D: TRBD1; CDR3: CASSIKGQGAGQPRHF